This T cell receptor (beta chain) was obtained from a study of T cell changes during pregnancy in multiple sclerosis. Sequencing used immunoSEQ multiplex PCR; TCRdb keeps in-frame clones, though not all of them. The repertoire holds about 41,000 clones, with roughly 87% as singletons. Unmatched junction bases numbered 10, after V lost 2 bases and J lost 6 bases. The CDR3 totals 17 residues. CDR1 is MNHNS and CDR2 is SASEGT in the germline V gene. Sequencing used CD4+ T cells from peripheral blood mononuclear cells, obtained in the first trimester of pregnancy. The TCR sequence derives from a female donor with multiple sclerosis, enrolled in a pregnancy study. This chain uses TRBV6-1 with TRBJ2-1; 10 nucleotides match TRBD2. The CDR3 bases are TGTGCCAGCAGTGAACGTAGTCTAGCGGGAGCACGCAATGAGCAGTTCTTC. Translated: CASSERSLAGARNEQFF.